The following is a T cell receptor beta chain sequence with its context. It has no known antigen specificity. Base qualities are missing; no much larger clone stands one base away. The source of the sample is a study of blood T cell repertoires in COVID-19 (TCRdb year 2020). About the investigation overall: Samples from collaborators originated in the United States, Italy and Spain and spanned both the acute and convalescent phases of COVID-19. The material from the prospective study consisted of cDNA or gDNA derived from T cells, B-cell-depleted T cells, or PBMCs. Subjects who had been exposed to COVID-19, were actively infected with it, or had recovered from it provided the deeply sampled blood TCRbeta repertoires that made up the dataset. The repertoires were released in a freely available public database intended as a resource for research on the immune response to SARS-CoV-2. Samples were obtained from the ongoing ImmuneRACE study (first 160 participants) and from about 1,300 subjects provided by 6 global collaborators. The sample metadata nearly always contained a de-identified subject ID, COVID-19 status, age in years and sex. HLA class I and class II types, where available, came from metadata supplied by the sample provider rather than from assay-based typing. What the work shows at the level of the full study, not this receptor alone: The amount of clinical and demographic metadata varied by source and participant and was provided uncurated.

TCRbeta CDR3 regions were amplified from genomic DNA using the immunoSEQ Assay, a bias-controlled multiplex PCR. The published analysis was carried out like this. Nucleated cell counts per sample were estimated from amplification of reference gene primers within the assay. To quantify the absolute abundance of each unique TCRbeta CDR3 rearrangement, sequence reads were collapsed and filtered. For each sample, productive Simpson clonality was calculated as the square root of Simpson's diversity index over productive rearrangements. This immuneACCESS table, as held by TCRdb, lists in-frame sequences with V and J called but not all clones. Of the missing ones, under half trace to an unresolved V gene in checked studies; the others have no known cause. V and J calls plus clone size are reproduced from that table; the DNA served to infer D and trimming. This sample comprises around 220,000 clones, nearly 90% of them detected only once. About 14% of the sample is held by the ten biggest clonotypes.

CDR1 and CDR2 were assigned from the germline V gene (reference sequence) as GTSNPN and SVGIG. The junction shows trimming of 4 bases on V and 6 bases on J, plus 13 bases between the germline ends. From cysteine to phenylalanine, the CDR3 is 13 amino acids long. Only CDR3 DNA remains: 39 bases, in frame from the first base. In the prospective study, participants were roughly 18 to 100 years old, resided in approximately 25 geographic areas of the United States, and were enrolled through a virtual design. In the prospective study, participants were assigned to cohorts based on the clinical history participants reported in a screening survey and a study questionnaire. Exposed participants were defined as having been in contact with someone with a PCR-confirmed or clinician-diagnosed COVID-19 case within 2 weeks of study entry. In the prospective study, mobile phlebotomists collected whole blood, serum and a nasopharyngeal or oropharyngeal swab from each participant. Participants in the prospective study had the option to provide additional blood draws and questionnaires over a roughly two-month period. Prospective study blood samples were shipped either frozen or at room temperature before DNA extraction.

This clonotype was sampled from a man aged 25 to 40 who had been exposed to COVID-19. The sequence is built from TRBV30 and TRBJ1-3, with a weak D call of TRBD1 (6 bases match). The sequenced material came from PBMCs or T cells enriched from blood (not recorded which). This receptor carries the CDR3 CAWTKGGENTIYF. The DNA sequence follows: TGTGCCTGGACAAAAGGGGGGGAAAACACCATATATTTT.